The clone carrying this T cell receptor (beta chain) has just a few counts. Template switching added a universal primer site; cDNA carried unique molecular identifiers. TCRdb reprocessed the 5' RACE reads with MiXCR, giving one entry per CDR3 protein. The top ten clones hold approximately 1% of a sample with some 500,000 distinct CDR3 sequences, approximately 15% of them seen once. The data belong to a study of identical twins. V lost 5 bases and J lost 0, with 15 bases in between. The CDR3 has 16 amino acids. The germline gives CDR1 SGHTA, CDR2 FQGNSA. These data were also reused for a study on yellow fever vaccine responses in identical twins.

The J gene is TRBJ2-3, the V gene TRBV7-2; D might be TRBD1 (5 bases). The receptor comes from a woman in her late teens or twenties in good health. The specimen was CD4+ T cells sorted from blood. This CDR3 is CASSPRTFPSTDTQYF. For the CDR3, the DNA is TGTGCCAGCAGCCCCCGGACATTTCCTAGCACAGATACGCAGTATTTT.